Listed here is a single T cell receptor (beta chain). Its antigen is currently unknown. This entry belongs to a study of radiotherapy plus CTLA-4 blockade in lung cancer. Germline CDR1 is LGHNA and CDR2 is YSLEER. V lost 4 bases, J lost 1 base, and 0 bases stayed unmatched. CDR3 length equals 15 residues. Using immunoSEQ multiplex PCR, the repertoire was profiled, and TCRdb retains in-frame clones only, with some absent. The sample lists 30,000 to 40,000 clones, roughly 70% occurring once. Broader study findings: Radiotherapy plus ipilimumab was followed by expansion in blood of tumor-derived TCR clones. Strongest reported response predictors: early blood clone changes and post-radiation interferon-beta.

The chain couples TRBV4-3 to TRBJ2-2; 10 bases match TRBD2. The material was peripheral blood, obtained from a patient treated with radiotherapy plus ipilimumab. The TCR originated in a human donor with non-small cell lung cancer whose response to radiotherapy plus ipilimumab could not be evaluated. The CDR3 nucleotides are TGCGCCAGCAGCCGGACTAGCGGGAACACCGGGGAGCTGTTTTTT. This translates into CASSRTSGNTGELFF.